The entry below describes one TCR beta chain. In the original workflow: The assay estimated nucleated cells by amplifying reference gene primers. Assay used: immunoSEQ multiplex PCR; TCRdb lists only in-frame clones, some missing. V, J and clone size derive from that table, while D and trimming were established from the DNA sequence. The sample has around 25,000 clones, approximately 88% seen once. The entry originates in a study of blood T cell repertoires in COVID-19. In the study overall: Acute and convalescent COVID-19 samples came from the United States, Italy and Spain. Sources were T cells, B-cell-depleted T cells, or PBMCs; the material itself was cDNA or gDNA.

The CDR3 runs to 13 residues. Germline CDR1 KGHSH, CDR2 LQKENI. The V end was cut by 3 bases, the J end by 4 bases, with 9 bases between. This receptor was obtained from a woman aged 45 to 65 with active COVID-19. The sample comprised peripheral blood. This chain links TRBV18 with TRBJ1-1, with no clear D. Here the CDR3 reads CASSPSPSTEAFF. CDR3 bases: TGTGCCAGCTCACCCAGCCCTAGCACTGAAGCTTTCTTT.